A single sample gave rise to the 19 T cell receptor beta chains below, sequenced in a study of PD-1 blockade in mismatch repair-deficient tumors. Assay used: immunoSEQ multiplex PCR; TCRdb lists only in-frame clones, some missing. The sample lists about 100,000 clones, about four fifths occurring once. The material sequenced was peripheral blood, taken roughly 35 weeks after starting pembrolizumab. The receptors come from an adult with mismatch repair-deficient cancer.

This clone was observed a handful of times. The rearrangement uses TRBV11-3 and TRBJ2-7; TRBD1 might be the D (5 bases). CDR3 size: 15 residues. The germline CDR1 and CDR2 sequences are SGHNT and YENEEA. V lost 0 bases, J lost 3 bases, and 12 bases lay in between. CDR3 sequence reads: CASSLEGQGRYEQYF. CDR3 nucleotides: TGTGCCAGCAGCTTAGAGGGCCAGGGCCGCTACGAGCAGTACTTC.

V and J are TRBV5-1 and TRBJ2-2; 11 nucleotides line up with TRBD1. The length of the CDR3 is 16 residues. The germline V gene has CDR1 SGHRS and CDR2 YFSETQ. J lost 1 base, V lost 7 bases, and 6 bases had no gene match. The CDR3 coding sequence is TGCGCCAGCGGACAGGGGGCAATCTGGAACACCGGGGAGCTGTTTTTT. Translation: CASGQGAIWNTGELFF.

The rearrangement links TRBV29-1 to TRBJ1-2; weak D call: TRBD1 (6 bases). Germline-derived CDR1 and CDR2 are SQVTM and ANQGSEA. The CDR3 spans 12 residues. Trimming left V 8 bases short and J 4 bases short, with 14 bases between. The CDR3 protein is CSFLQGSYGYTF. CDR3 nucleotides: TGCAGCTTTTTACAGGGATCCTATGGCTACACCTTC.

This clone was seen at least ten times. The chain carries TRBV21-1 and TRBJ2-6; the DNA was not compared with TRBD2, the D call given in the table. TRBV21-1 is noted as a pseudogene. The CDR3 contains 16 residues. CDR3 protein: CASKPLARTGANVLTF. In DNA, the CDR3 is TGTGCCAGCAAACCACTAGCTCGAACTGGGGCCAACGTCCTGACTTTC.

V gene TRBV5-5 combines with J gene TRBJ2-2, with TRBD1 matching 9 bases. Germline trimming cut 0 bases from V and 2 bases from J; bases unmatched to any gene: 2. The CDR3 runs 16 residues. In germline, CDR1 is SGHKS, CDR2 YYEKEE (reference sequence). CDR3 DNA: TGTGCCAGCAGCTTGGGGGGACAGGGAAACACCGGGGAGCTGTTTTTT. Its protein product is CASSLGGQGNTGELFF.

The chain has TRBV7-8 and TRBJ2-7; a weak D match, TRBD2 (6 bases). V lost 1 base and J 7 bases, leaving 14 bases between the germline ends. Germline assignment: CDR1 SGHVS and CDR2 FQNEAQ. This CDR3 has 14 residues. DNA of the CDR3: TGTGCCAGCAGCTTAGTGGAGGGGTGGTGGGAGCAGTACTTC. Amino acid sequence: CASSLVEGWWEQYF.

The chain couples TRBV6-5 to TRBJ2-7; D is perhaps TRBD1 or TRBD2 (7 bases each). Trimming left V 6 bases short and J 2 bases short, with 14 bases between. This CDR3 is 14 amino acids long. Germline CDR1 and CDR2: MNHEY and SVGAGI. CDR3 in DNA: TGTGCCAGCAGAAGCGGGACAGTGACCTACGAGCAGTACTTC. Translation: CASRSGTVTYEQYF.

A single count supports this clone. V gene TRBV10-3 combines with J gene TRBJ2-1; perhaps TRBD2 as D (6 bases). The V gene lost 4 bases and the J gene lost 9 bases, with 19 bases spanning the gap. Germline V gene sequence: CDR1 ENHRY, CDR2 SYGVKD. This CDR3 comprises 15 residues. DNA of the CDR3: TGTGCCATCAGTGTCGGGGGAGAGATTGTTCGTGAGCAGTTCTTC. Translating gives CAISVGGEIVREQFF.

This chain links TRBV19 with TRBJ2-7; the match to TRBD2 covers 8 bases. The CDR3 sequence is 14 residues long. Germline V gives CDR1 LNHDA, CDR2 SQIVND (reference sequence). J was trimmed by 4 bases and V by 3 bases; bases with no gene match: 5. DNA of the CDR3: TGTGCCAGTAGTATGACGCGGGAGGTGTACGAGCAGTACTTC. Protein: CASSMTREVYEQYF.

This chain joins TRBV11-2 and TRBJ2-2, with unresolved D. The CDR3 length is 15 residues. Germline CDR1 reads SGHAT; CDR2 reads FQNNGV. V was cut by 5 bases and J by 4 bases, with 14 bases left in between. The CDR3 region is CASSPGRFGTGELFF. The DNA of the CDR3 is TGTGCCAGCAGCCCAGGCAGGTTCGGCACCGGGGAGCTGTTTTTT.

The genes are TRBV5-1 and TRBJ1-2, with 9 positions matching TRBD1. This CDR3 spans 14 amino acids. J gave up 7 bases and V 5 bases, and 9 bases lay outside the gene matches. Germline V gives CDR1 SGHRS, CDR2 YFSETQ. The CDR3 loop reads CASRPGQGEVGYTF. The CDR3 nucleotides are TGCGCCAGCAGACCGGGACAGGGAGAAGTTGGCTACACCTTC.

The rearrangement joins TRBV2 to TRBJ2-7; 11 bases are a match to TRBD1. The V segment lost 9 bases and the J segment 1 base; nucleotides outside the gene matches: 5. CDR1 and CDR2 from the germline V gene are SNHLY and FYNNEI. This CDR3 comprises 14 residues. CDR3 region: CASGGTGGSYEQYF. As DNA, the CDR3 is TGTGCCAGTGGCGGGACAGGGGGATCCTACGAGCAGTACTTC.

The chain recombines TRBV27 with TRBJ2-5; unclear D gene. Germline V gene sequence: CDR1 MNHEY, CDR2 SMNVEV (reference sequence). V shed 7 bases and J shed 2 bases, with 17 bases lying between them. The CDR3 spans 15 residues. CDR3 loop: CASTITPDRQETQYF. CDR3 DNA: TGTGCCAGCACCATCACGCCGGATAGACAAGAGACCCAGTACTTC.

This clone was found once. The V and J genes are TRBV18 and TRBJ2-3; no clear D. V shed 3 bases and J shed 4 bases, with 11 bases lying between them. There are 14 residues in the CDR3. The germline gives CDR1 KGHSH, CDR2 LQKENI. The CDR3 protein is CASSPVYSADTQYF. CDR3 DNA: TGTGCCAGCTCACCGGTATATTCGGCAGATACGCAGTATTTT.

The chain links TRBV10-2 to TRBJ1-4, with D tentatively TRBD1 (5 bases). The germline gives CDR1 WSHSY, CDR2 SAAADI. The CDR3 runs 12 residues. Trimming removed 5 bases at V and 8 bases at J, with 9 bases between. CDR3 region: CASSPTEEKLFF. CDR3 nucleotides: TGCGCCAGCAGTCCGACAGAAGAAAAACTGTTTTTT.

The rearrangement joins TRBV5-1 to TRBJ2-7; 7 bases line up with TRBD2. The CDR3 has 16 amino acids. Unmatched junction bases numbered 9, after V lost 0 bases and J lost 3 bases. Germline CDR1 is SGHRS and CDR2 is YFSETQ. CDR3 nucleotide sequence: TGCGCCAGCAGCTTGGAGCCGGGACGGGACTACTACGAGCAGTACTTC. This encodes CASSLEPGRDYYEQYF.

This clone was observed a handful of times. The V call is TRBV15, the J call TRBJ2-7; D remains ambiguous. This CDR3 is 15 amino acids long. CDR1 and CDR2 (germline): LNHNV, YYDKDF (reference sequence). V was pared by 1 base and J by 0 bases, with 10 bases between. As DNA, the CDR3 is TGTGCCACCAGCAGAGGAATGGCTAGCTCCTACGAGCAGTACTTC. Translated: CATSRGMASSYEQYF.

The CDR3 nucleotides read TGTGCCAGCAAGGCCGGGACAGGGAAGACTGAAGCTTTCTTT. Its protein is CASKAGTGKTEAFF. V and J are TRBV19 and TRBJ1-1; 9 bases line up with TRBD1. CDR1 is LNHDA, CDR2 SQIVND, per germline (reference sequence). The CDR3 has 14 residues. After removal of 9 bases from V and 5 bases from J, the junction contained 10 bases not matched to a gene.

The chain joins TRBV7-9 to TRBJ2-1; TRBD2 matches 12 bases. Germline values: CDR1 SEHNR, CDR2 FQNEAQ (reference sequence). There are 17 residues in the CDR3. The ends lost 5 bases at V and 1 base at J; junction bases unmatched: 6. The CDR3 region has the DNA TGTGCCAGCAGCCGAACAGGACTAGCGGGATCCTACAATGAGCAGTTCTTC. Its protein is CASSRTGLAGSYNEQFF.